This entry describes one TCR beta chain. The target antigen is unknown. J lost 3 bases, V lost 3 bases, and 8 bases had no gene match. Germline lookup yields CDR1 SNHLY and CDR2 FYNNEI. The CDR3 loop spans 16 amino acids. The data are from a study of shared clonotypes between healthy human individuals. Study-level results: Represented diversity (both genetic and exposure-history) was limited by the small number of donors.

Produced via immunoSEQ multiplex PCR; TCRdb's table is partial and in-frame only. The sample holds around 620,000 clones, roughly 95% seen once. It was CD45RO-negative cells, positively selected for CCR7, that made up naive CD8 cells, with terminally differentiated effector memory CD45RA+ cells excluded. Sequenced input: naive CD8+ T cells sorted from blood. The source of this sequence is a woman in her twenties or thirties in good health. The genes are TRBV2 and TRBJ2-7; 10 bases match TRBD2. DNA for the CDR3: TGTGCCAGCAGTGACATGGGACTAGCGCCGTACTACGAGCAGTACTTC. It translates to CASSDMGLAPYYEQYF.